This TCR beta chain was found in a study of cytomegalovirus exposure and HLA in healthy donors. Germline V lookup: CDR1 LNHDA, CDR2 SQIVND (reference sequence). This CDR3 comprises 16 residues. The V and J ends lost 7 bases and 2 bases respectively, with 18 bases between them. The primer mix had 60 Vbeta and 13 Jbeta primers. Profiled with immunoSEQ multiplex PCR; TCRdb holds only in-frame clones, not every one. This table holds about 98,000 clones, about 81% found once. The chain uses TRBV19 and TRBJ2-4; the D gene is possibly TRBD2 (6 bases). The source material was PBMCs. The TCR was taken from a man aged 35-49 years in good health and CMV-seronegative. The CDR3 DNA follows: TGTGCCAGTACCGTAGGAGGGTCGAGGACCAAAAACATTCAGTACTTC. Residues: CASTVGGSRTKNIQYF.